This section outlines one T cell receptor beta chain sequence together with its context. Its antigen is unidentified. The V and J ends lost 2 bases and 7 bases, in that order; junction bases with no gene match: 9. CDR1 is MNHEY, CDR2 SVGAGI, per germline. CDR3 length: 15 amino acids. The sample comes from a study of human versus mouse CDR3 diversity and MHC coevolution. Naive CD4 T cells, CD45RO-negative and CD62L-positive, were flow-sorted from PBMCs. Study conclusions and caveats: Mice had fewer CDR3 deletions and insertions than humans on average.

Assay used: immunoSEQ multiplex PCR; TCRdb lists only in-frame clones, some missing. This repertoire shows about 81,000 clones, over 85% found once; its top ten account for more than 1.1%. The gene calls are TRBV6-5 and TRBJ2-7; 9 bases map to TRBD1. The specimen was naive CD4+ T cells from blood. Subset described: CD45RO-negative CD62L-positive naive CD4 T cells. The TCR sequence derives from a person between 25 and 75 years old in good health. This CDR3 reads CASSYNGQGKSEQYF. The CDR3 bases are TGTGCCAGCAGTTACAACGGACAGGGGAAATCGGAGCAGTACTTC.